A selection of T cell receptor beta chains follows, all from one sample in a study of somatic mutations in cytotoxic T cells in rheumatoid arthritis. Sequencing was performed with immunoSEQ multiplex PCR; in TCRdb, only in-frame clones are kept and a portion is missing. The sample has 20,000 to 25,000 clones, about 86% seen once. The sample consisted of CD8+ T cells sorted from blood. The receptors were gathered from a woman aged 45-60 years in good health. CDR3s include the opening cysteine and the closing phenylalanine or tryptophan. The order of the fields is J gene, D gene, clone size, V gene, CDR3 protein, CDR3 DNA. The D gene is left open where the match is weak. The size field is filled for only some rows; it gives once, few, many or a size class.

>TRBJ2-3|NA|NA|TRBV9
CASSVGDNTDTQYF
TGTGCCAGCAGCGTAGGAGATAACACAGATACGCAGTATTTT
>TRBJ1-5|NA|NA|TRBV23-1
CASSQTPRSDTYSNQPQHF
TGCGCCAGCAGTCAAACCCCCCGGTCGGATACTTATAGCAATCAGCCCCAGCATTTT
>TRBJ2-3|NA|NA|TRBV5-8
CASSPWGTQYF
TGTGCCAGCAGCCCCTGGGGTACGCAGTATTTT
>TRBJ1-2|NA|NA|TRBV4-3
CASSQVGEKIVNYGYTF
TGCGCCAGCAGCCAAGTAGGTGAGAAGATTGTTAACTATGGCTACACCTTC
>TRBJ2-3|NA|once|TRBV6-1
CASSGGGDTDTQYF
TGTGCCAGCAGTGGGGGCGGGGACACAGATACGCAGTATTTT
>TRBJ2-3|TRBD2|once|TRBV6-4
CASSESGGDSTDTQYF
TGTGCCAGCAGTGAAAGCGGGGGGGATAGCACAGATACGCAGTATTTT
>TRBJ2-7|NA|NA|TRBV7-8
CASSLIGFFYEQYF
TGTGCCAGCAGCTTAATAGGGTTCTTCTACGAGCAGTACTTC
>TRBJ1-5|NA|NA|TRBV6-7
CAGHRGEQGFNQPQHF
TGTGCCGGACACCGTGGGGAACAGGGTTTCAATCAGCCCCAGCATTTT
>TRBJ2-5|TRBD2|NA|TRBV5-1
CASSAGLALETQYF
TGCGCCAGCAGCGCGGGACTAGCTCTCGAGACCCAGTACTTC
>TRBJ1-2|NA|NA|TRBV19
CASSTPDTTTNYGYTF
TGTGCCAGTAGTACCCCCGACACAACGACTAACTATGGCTACACCTTC
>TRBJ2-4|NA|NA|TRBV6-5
CASSYDSEINIQYF
TGTGCCAGCAGTTACGATTCGGAAATAAACATTCAGTACTTC
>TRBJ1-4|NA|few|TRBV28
CASSYASAPNEKLFF
TGTGCCAGCAGTTATGCGTCGGCTCCAAATGAAAAACTGTTTTTT
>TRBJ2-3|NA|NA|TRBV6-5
CASSYSSTPDTQYF
TGTGCCAGCAGTTACTCTTCTACCCCCGATACGCAGTATTTT
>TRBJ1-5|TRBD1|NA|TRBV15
CATSDEGQGAYNQPQHF
TGTGCCACCAGCGATGAGGGACAGGGGGCTTACAATCAGCCCCAGCATTTT
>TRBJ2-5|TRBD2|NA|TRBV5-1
CASSLLSSGGEETQYF
TGCGCCAGCAGCTTGCTATCTAGCGGGGGGGAAGAGACCCAGTACTTC
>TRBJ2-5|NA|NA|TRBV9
CASSQGGAQETQYF
TGTGCCAGCAGCCAAGGAGGGGCACAAGAGACCCAGTACTTC
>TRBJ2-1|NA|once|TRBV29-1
CSDHGGARYNEQFF
TGCAGCGATCATGGGGGGGCTCGCTACAATGAGCAGTTCTTC